The next 27 T cell receptor beta chains were all read from a single sample in a study of identical twins. TCRdb reprocessed the 5' RACE reads via MiXCR and lists one record per CDR3 protein. The profile shows about 550,000 distinct CDR3 sequences, 20% to 25% of them singletons. This sample was shared with a second study, whose subject was yellow fever vaccine responses in identical twins.

Input material: CD4+ T cells sorted from blood. The receptor source for this set is a woman aged 18 to 35 in good health.

The V and J genes are TRBV3-1 and TRBJ2-1; D is uncertain. Germline CDR1 and CDR2: LGHDT and YNNKEL (reference sequence). V was shortened by 3 bases and J by 0 bases, with 9 bases between the two germline ends. This CDR3 is 15 amino acids long. CDR3 amino acids: CASSQGWSSYNEQFF. The CDR3 region has the DNA TGTGCCAGCAGCCAGGGGTGGAGCTCCTACAATGAGCAGTTCTTC.

V and J are TRBV28 and TRBJ2-7; 10 positions match TRBD1. Losses at the gene ends were 5 bases for V and 7 bases for J; bases not matched to a gene: 14. The CDR3 length is 16 residues. CDR1 is MDHEN and CDR2 is SYDVKM in the germline V gene. CDR3 residues: CASSVPGTGVMGEQYF. Here the CDR3 DNA reads TGTGCCAGCAGTGTCCCCGGGACAGGGGTAATGGGAGAGCAGTACTTC.

This clonotype occurred many times. The V and J genes are TRBV3-1 and TRBJ1-6; tentatively, D is TRBD1 (5 bases). Per the germline V gene, CDR1 is LGHDT and CDR2 is YNNKEL (reference sequence). The CDR3 is 15 amino acids. V shed 2 bases and J shed 6 bases, with 11 bases lying between them. The CDR3 is CASSQSGTSNSPLHF. DNA for the CDR3: TGTGCCAGCAGCCAAAGCGGGACCTCTAATTCACCCCTCCACTTT.

This clonotype was counted a few times. V usage is TRBV11-2 and J usage is TRBJ1-1, with D unclear. Germline assignment: CDR1 SGHAT and CDR2 FQNNGV. V was trimmed by 2 bases and J by 1 base, leaving 11 bases between them. The CDR3 runs to 15 residues. In DNA form, the CDR3 reads TGTGCCAGCAGCTTACGGGCCCAGGCGAACACTGAAGCTTTCTTT. Residues: CASSLRAQANTEAFF.

This clonotype has more than one count but fewer than ten. The chain links TRBV7-6 to TRBJ1-1, with D maybe TRBD1 (6 bases). Trimming took 4 bases from V and 1 from J, leaving 16 bases between them. CDR3 length equals 16 residues. CDR1 and CDR2 (germline): SGHVS, FNYEAQ. The DNA for the CDR3 is TGTGCCAGCAGCTCCCCTGCGGGGGGCCAGAACACTGAAGCTTTCTTT. Amino acid sequence: CASSSPAGGQNTEAFF.

This clonotype was counted between two and nine times. The V gene is TRBV7-6, the J gene TRBJ1-6; tentatively, D is TRBD1 (5 bases). This CDR3 has 15 residues. V was shortened by 3 bases and J by 8 bases, with 14 bases between the two germline ends. Germline CDR1 is SGHVS and CDR2 is FNYEAQ. Here the CDR3 reads CASSFSVREDSPLHF. The CDR3 DNA reads as TGTGCCAGCAGCTTCAGTGTCAGGGAAGATTCACCCCTCCACTTT.

This clonotype turned up a few times. V gene TRBV20-1 combines with J gene TRBJ2-5, with a weak D call TRBD2 (6 bases). The germline gives CDR1 DFQATT, CDR2 SNEGSKA (reference sequence). This CDR3 is 13 amino acids long. V shed 1 base and J shed 2 bases, with 8 bases lying between them. CDR3 nucleotide sequence: TGCAGTGCTAGAGTAGGGAGGCAAGAGACCCAGTACTTC. Residues: CSARVGRQETQYF.

This sequence joins TRBV28 and TRBJ2-7; D unclear. The ends were cut back, 3 bases at V and 2 bases at J, with 8 bases in the middle. CDR1 is MDHEN and CDR2 is SYDVKM in the germline V gene. The CDR3 runs 13 residues. The CDR3 DNA follows: TGTGCCAGCAGTTTTCCTCTGGCCTACGAGCAGTACTTC. The encoded protein is CASSFPLAYEQYF. Supplemented by reference TRBV28 and TRBJ2-7, the full variable domain reads DVKVTQSSRYLVKRTGEKVFLECVQDMDHENMFWYRQDPGLGLRLIYFSYDVKMKEKGDIPEGYSVSREKKERFSLILESASTNQTSMYLCASSFPLAYEQYFGPGTRLTVT.

This clonotype showed up just a few times. The gene calls are TRBV12-3 or TRBV12-4 and TRBJ2-3, with a possible D match to TRBD2 (6 bases). V dropped 3 bases and J dropped 10 bases, with 17 bases sitting between them. The CDR3 is 14 amino acids. The CDR3 DNA sequence: TGTGCCAGCAGTTTCCCCTCCCCGGGAGTTGCGCAGTATTTT. Translated: CASSFPSPGVAQYF.

This clonotype was detected a few times. The chain combines TRBV20-1 with TRBJ2-1, with TRBD2 matching over 8 bases. Trimming took 0 bases from V and 7 from J; bases not matched to a gene: 11. The CDR3 spans 16 residues. Germline CDR1 and CDR2: DFQATT and SNEGSKA (reference sequence). CDR3 sequence reads: CSARDLREGNMNEQFF. CDR3 bases: TGCAGTGCTAGAGATTTACGGGAGGGGAATATGAATGAGCAGTTCTTC.

The chain employs TRBV7-9 and TRBJ2-1, with 11 bases that match TRBD1. The junction had 11 bases not matched to a gene; V was cut back by 5 bases and J by 8 bases. CDR3 length equals 16 residues. Germline CDR1 and CDR2: SEHNR and FQNEAQ (reference sequence). The CDR3 DNA reads TGTGCCAGCAGCCCTCCCTGGACAGGGGGCACCCATGAGCAGTTCTTC. The encoded protein is CASSPPWTGGTHEQFF.

J is TRBJ2-7 and V is TRBV27, with D maybe TRBD1 (7 bases). Trimming stripped 2 bases from V and 9 bases from J, with 17 bases between. This CDR3 is built from 14 residues. The germline V gene encodes CDR1 MNHEY and CDR2 SMNVEV (reference sequence). The CDR3 coding sequence is TGTGCCAGCAGTTTAGGGACAGCCTCCGGGGGGCAGTACTTC. It codes for CASSLGTASGGQYF.

This clonotype has a handful of counts. The V call is TRBV12-3 or TRBV12-4, the J call TRBJ1-2; D remains ambiguous. CDR3 length: 14 residues. Trimming stripped 3 bases from V and 7 bases from J, with 15 bases between. CDR3 residues: CASSFGLGKSGYTF. In DNA, the CDR3 is TGTGCCAGCAGTTTTGGGCTGGGGAAATCTGGCTACACCTTC.

In its sample, this clonotype was seen a few times. The chain is built from TRBV9 and TRBJ2-5, with 7 bases aligning to TRBD2. The CDR3 covers 16 residues. Trimming at V came to 0 bases and at J to 1 base, leaving 6 bases not matched to a gene. The germline V gene encodes CDR1 SGDLS and CDR2 YYNGEE. CDR3 loop: CASSVGLAVLQETQYF. The CDR3 bases are TGTGCCAGCAGCGTAGGTCTAGCGGTTCTCCAAGAGACCCAGTACTTC.

This clonotype was counted at least ten times. The chain employs TRBV25-1 and TRBJ1-6; 8 positions match TRBD1. V lost 5 bases to trimming and J lost 7 bases; unmatched junction nucleotides: 4. CDR1 and CDR2 (germline): MGHDK, SYGVNS. The CDR3 is made up of 14 amino acids. The CDR3 DNA is TGTGCCAGCAGTCGACAGGGGAACAATTCACCCCTCCACTTT. The encoded protein is CASSRQGNNSPLHF. Full variable domain (rest looked up from reference TRBV25-1 and TRBJ1-6): EADIYQTPRYLVIGTGKKITLECSQTMGHDKMYWYQQDPGMELHLIHYSYGVNSTEKGDLSSESTVSRIRTEHFPLTLESARPSHTSQYLCASSRQGNNSPLHFGNGTRLTVT.

There are a few counts of this clonotype. The chain joins TRBV3-1 to TRBJ1-5; 10 bases fit TRBD1. V lost 3 bases to trimming and J lost 3 bases; unmatched junction nucleotides: 5. The CDR3 totals 16 residues. Per the germline V gene, CDR1 is LGHDT and CDR2 is YNNKEL (reference sequence). In DNA form, the CDR3 reads TGTGCCAGCAGCCACGGGACAGGGGTAAACAATCAGCCCCAGCATTTT. It yields the protein CASSHGTGVNNQPQHF.

The chain employs TRBV5-1 and TRBJ2-5; 7 bases line up with TRBD2. The germline V gene encodes CDR1 SGHRS and CDR2 YFSETQ. CDR3 length equals 13 residues. V shed 3 bases and J 4 bases; nucleotides not matched to a gene: 3. CDR3 nucleotide sequence: TGCGCCAGCAGCTGGGAGGGGTCAGAGACCCAGTACTTC. Protein product: CASSWEGSETQYF.

This sequence joins TRBV11-2 and TRBJ2-1; 8 bases align to TRBD2. Germline values: CDR1 SGHAT, CDR2 FQNNGV. The CDR3 contains 15 residues. V lost 3 bases, J lost 9 bases, and 10 bases stayed unmatched. The CDR3 region has the DNA TGTGCCAGCAGCTTTCCCCGGACTAGCTCCAGTGAGCAGTTCTTC. Encoded protein: CASSFPRTSSSEQFF. The full variable domain, rest sourced from reference TRBV11-2 and TRBJ2-1, is EAGVAQSPRYKIIEKRQSVAFWCNPISGHATLYWYQQILGQGPKLLIQFQNNGVVDDSQLPKDRFSAERLKGVDSTLKIQPAKLEDSAVYLCASSFPRTSSSEQFFGPGTRLTVL.

This clonotype was seen only a few times. This rearrangement joins TRBV6-1 to TRBJ1-2; TRBD1 matches 10 bases. The CDR3 has 14 residues. V shed 2 bases and J 13 bases; nucleotides not matched to a gene: 10. Germline V gene data show CDR1 as MNHNS and CDR2 as SASEGT. CDR3 residues: CASSETGTGVFFTF. CDR3 nucleotide sequence: TGTGCCAGCAGTGAAACCGGGACAGGGGTGTTCTTCACCTTC.

The J gene is TRBJ2-1, the V gene TRBV20-1; TRBD2 matches at 9 bases. Looked up from germline, CDR1 is DFQATT and CDR2 is SNEGSKA (reference sequence). The length of the CDR3 is 12 residues. Losses at the gene ends were 6 bases for V and 7 bases for J; bases not matched to a gene: 4. The CDR3 sequence: CSAQSGGNEQFF. As DNA, the CDR3 is TGCAGTGCCCAAAGCGGGGGGAATGAGCAGTTCTTC.

Regarding this clonotype: A much larger clone differs from this one at a single base, so this may be a read error. The chain joins TRBV12-3 or TRBV12-4 to TRBJ2-1; TRBD2 aligns across 9 bases. J lost 6 bases, V lost 2 bases, and 5 bases had no gene match. The CDR3 consists of 15 residues. CDR3 sequence reads: CASSLSGRTGNEQFF. The CDR3 DNA sequence: TGTGCCAGCAGTTTAAGCGGGAGGACCGGCAATGAGCAGTTCTTC.

A few counts support this clonotype. The V gene is TRBV4-2, the J gene TRBJ2-7; D gene unclear. V lost 0 bases to trimming and J lost 3 bases, with 6 bases between them. The germline CDR1 and CDR2 sequences are LGHNA and YNFKEQ. This CDR3 is 13 amino acids long. CDR3 loop: CASSQEPRYEQYF. CDR3 DNA sequence: TGTGCCAGCAGCCAAGAGCCCCGCTACGAGCAGTACTTC.

This clonotype appeared a few times. The chain has TRBV2 and TRBJ2-5; D gene uncertain. V shed 8 bases and J shed 5 bases, with 15 bases lying between them. The CDR3 has 13 amino acids. CDR1 is SNHLY, CDR2 FYNNEI, per germline. CDR3 amino acids: CASGPPVGETQYF. The DNA for the CDR3 is TGTGCCAGCGGCCCCCCGGTCGGGGAGACCCAGTACTTC.

This clonotype occurred a few times. The CDR3 sequence is CSAGPHQPQHF. CDR3 DNA sequence: TGCAGTGCCGGGCCGCATCAGCCCCAGCATTTT. The V gene is TRBV20-1, the J gene TRBJ1-5; D gene ambiguous. The V and J ends lost 6 bases and 5 bases respectively, with 8 bases between them. The CDR3 runs 11 residues. Germline assignment: CDR1 DFQATT and CDR2 SNEGSKA (reference sequence).

This clonotype was detected many times. The chain uses TRBV11-2 and TRBJ1-6; 7 positions match TRBD1. Germline CDR1 is SGHAT and CDR2 is FQNNGV. CDR3 length: 15 residues. V trimming: 3 bases; J trimming: 9 bases; junction bases outside the gene matches: 8. CDR3 bases: TGTGCCAGCAGCTTGGAAGACAGGGTTGTTTCACCCCTCCACTTT. Translation gives CASSLEDRVVSPLHF. The whole variable domain, remainder taken from reference TRBV11-2 and TRBJ1-6, is EAGVAQSPRYKIIEKRQSVAFWCNPISGHATLYWYQQILGQGPKLLIQFQNNGVVDDSQLPKDRFSAERLKGVDSTLKIQPAKLEDSAVYLCASSLEDRVVSPLHFGNGTRLTVT.

The table lists this clonotype with a few counts. V and J are TRBV11-2 and TRBJ2-7; 8 positions agree with TRBD2. There are 14 residues in the CDR3. CDR1 is SGHAT, CDR2 FQNNGV, per germline. V was pared by 4 bases and J by 6 bases, with 8 bases of the junction left unmatched. The chain's CDR3 is CASSYWTSLSEQYF. The DNA of the CDR3 is TGTGCCAGCAGCTACTGGACTAGCCTCTCCGAGCAGTACTTC.

This clonotype was seen a handful of times. The V and J genes are TRBV10-3 and TRBJ2-7, with D perhaps matching TRBD2 (7 bases). Germline-derived CDR1 and CDR2 are ENHRY and SYGVKD. Between the trimmed V and J ends, which lost 5 bases and 1 base, there was a span of 12 bases. The CDR3 length is 14 residues. The CDR3 loop is CAISRGAASYEQYV. The CDR3 bases are TGTGCCATCAGTCGGGGGGCGGCATCCTACGAGCAGTACGTC.